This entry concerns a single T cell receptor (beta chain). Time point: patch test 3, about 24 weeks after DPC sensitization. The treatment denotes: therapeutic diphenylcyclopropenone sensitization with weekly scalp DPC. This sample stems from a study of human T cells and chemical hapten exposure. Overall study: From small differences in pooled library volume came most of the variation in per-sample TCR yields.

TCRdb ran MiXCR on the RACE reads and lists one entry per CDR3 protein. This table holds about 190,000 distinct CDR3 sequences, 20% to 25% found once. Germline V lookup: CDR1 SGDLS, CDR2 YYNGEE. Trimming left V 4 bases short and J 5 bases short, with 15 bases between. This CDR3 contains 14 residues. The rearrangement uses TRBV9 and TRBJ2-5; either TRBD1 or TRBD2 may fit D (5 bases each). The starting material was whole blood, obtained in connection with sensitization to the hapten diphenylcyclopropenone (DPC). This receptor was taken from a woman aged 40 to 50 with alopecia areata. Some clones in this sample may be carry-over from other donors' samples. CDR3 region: CASSLGTLRETQYF. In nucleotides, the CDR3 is TGTGCCAGCAGCCTAGGGACCCTACGGGAGACCCAGTACTTC.